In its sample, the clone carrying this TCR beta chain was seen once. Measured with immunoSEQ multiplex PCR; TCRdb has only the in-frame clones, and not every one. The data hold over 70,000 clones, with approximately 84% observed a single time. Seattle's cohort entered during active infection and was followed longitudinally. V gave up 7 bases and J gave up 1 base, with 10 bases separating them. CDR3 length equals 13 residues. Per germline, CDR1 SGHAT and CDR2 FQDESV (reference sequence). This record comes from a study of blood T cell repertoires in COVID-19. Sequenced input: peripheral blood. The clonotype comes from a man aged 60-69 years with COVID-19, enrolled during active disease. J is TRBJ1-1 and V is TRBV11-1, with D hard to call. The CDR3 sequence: CASTDYPNTEAFF. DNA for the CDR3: TGTGCCAGCACCGACTATCCGAACACTGAAGCTTTCTTT.